This entry lists 19 T cell receptor beta chains sequenced from one sample in a study of PD-L1 blockade in urothelial cancer. TCRdb's copy holds only in-frame clones and misses some; the assay was immunoSEQ multiplex PCR. This table holds around 41,000 clones, more than 75% found once. The sample consisted of PBMCs, taken around atezolizumab (anti-PD-L1) treatment. The receptors come from a woman between 55 and 75 years old with urothelial cancer.

The V gene is TRBV5-1, the J gene TRBJ1-1, with 10 bases aligning to TRBD1. Germline CDR1 reads SGHRS; CDR2 reads YFSETQ. The CDR3 length is 15 residues. J lost 1 base, V lost 3 bases, and 3 bases had no gene match. The CDR3 protein is CASSSTGGWNTEAFF. DNA of the CDR3: TGCGCCAGCAGCTCGACAGGGGGCTGGAACACTGAAGCTTTCTTT. The complete variable domain, with remaining parts taken from reference TRBV5-1 and TRBJ1-1, reads KAGVTQTPRYLIKTRGQQVTLSCSPISGHRSVSWYQQTPGQGLQFLFEYFSETQRNKGNFPGRFSGRQFSNSRSEMNVSTLELGDSALYLCASSSTGGWNTEAFFGQGTRLTVV.

The chain uses TRBV7-6 and TRBJ2-1, with 9 bases that match TRBD2. Germline V CDR1 and CDR2: SGHVS, FNYEAQ. CDR3 length equals 15 residues. V was clipped by 5 bases and J by 14 bases; unmatched bases: 16. CDR3 coding DNA: TGTGCCAGCAGCCGAACGGGTCGAGTGGCGGGAGGGGAGTTCTTC. As protein: CASSRTGRVAGGEFF. Based on the CDR3 plus reference TRBV7-6 and TRBJ2-1, the full variable domain is GAGVSQSPRYKVTKRGQDVALRCDPISGHVSLYWYRQALGQGPEFLTYFNYEAQQDKSGLPNDRFSAERPEGSISTLTIQRTEQRDSAMYRCASSRTGRVAGGEFFGPGTRLTVL.

The genes are TRBV5-1 and TRBJ1-6; 7 nucleotides align to TRBD1. The CDR3 has 14 residues. J gave up 7 bases and V 3 bases, and 4 bases lay outside the gene matches. The germline V gene has CDR1 SGHRS and CDR2 YFSETQ. The CDR3 DNA sequence: TGCGCCAGCAGCTCGGGACAGCTAAATTCACCCCTCCACTTT. Protein: CASSSGQLNSPLHF.

This rearrangement joins TRBV5-4 to TRBJ2-7, with 10 bases aligning to TRBD1. CDR1 SGHNT and CDR2 YYREEE come from the germline V gene (reference sequence). This CDR3 contains 13 residues. With V trimmed by 9 bases and J by 4 bases, 7 bases remained unmatched. The CDR3 DNA is TGTGCCACCGCGGGACAGGGGCTTTACGAGCAGTACTTC. Protein: CATAGQGLYEQYF.

V is TRBV4-2 and J is TRBJ2-4, with TRBD1 as a possible D gene (6 bases). This CDR3 comprises 15 residues. Deletions cut 3 bases from V and 5 bases from J, with 14 bases between. Germline V gives CDR1 LGHNA, CDR2 YNFKEQ. CDR3 in amino acids: CASSQWTEGQNIQYF. The CDR3 DNA reads TGTGCCAGCAGCCAGTGGACAGAGGGGCAAAACATTCAGTACTTC.

This chain connects TRBV5-4 to TRBJ2-3; TRBD1 matches 7 bases. The germline V gene encodes CDR1 SGHNT and CDR2 YYREEE (reference sequence). This CDR3 has 15 residues. The V and J ends lost 4 bases and 1 base, in that order; junction bases with no gene match: 6. The CDR3 DNA sequence: TGTGCCAGCAGCATCGACAGGGCGGGCACAGATACGCAGTATTTT. Its translation is CASSIDRAGTDTQYF.

The rearrangement uses TRBV7-9 and TRBJ2-7, with 8 nucleotides matching TRBD1. The junction had 3 bases not matched to a gene; V was cut back by 1 base and J by 4 bases. Germline V gene lookup returns CDR1 SEHNR and CDR2 FQNEAQ (reference sequence). This CDR3 is 14 amino acids long. CDR3 nucleotide sequence: TGTGCCAGCAGCTTAGGGACAGGGCTTTACGAGCAGTACTTC. Translated: CASSLGTGLYEQYF. Variable domain in full (rest from reference TRBV7-9 and TRBJ2-7): DTGVSQNPRHKITKRGQNVTFRCDPISEHNRLYWYRQTLGQGPEFLTYFQNEAQLEKSRLLSDRFSAERPKGSFSTLEIQRTEQGDSAMYLCASSLGTGLYEQYFGPGTRLTVT.

The V and J genes are TRBV10-1 and TRBJ2-5; D not resolved. The CDR3 length is 15 residues. The V end lost 4 bases, the J end lost 1 base, and 13 bases lay between the germline ends. Germline loops: CDR1 WNHNN, CDR2 SYGVQD (reference sequence). The CDR3 spells CASSGSAEAQETQYF. CDR3 nucleotides: TGCGCCAGCAGTGGTTCGGCTGAGGCCCAAGAGACCCAGTACTTC.

The rearrangement uses TRBV27 and TRBJ2-1; TRBD1 matches at 7 bases. CDR1 and CDR2 (germline): MNHEY, SMNVEV (reference sequence). The CDR3 is 18 amino acids. V lost 5 bases to trimming and J lost 2 bases; unmatched junction nucleotides: 15. DNA of the CDR3: TGTGCCAGCAGTCCCCGGACAGGAATTCGTGTACCCTACAATGAGCAGTTCTTC. Amino acid sequence: CASSPRTGIRVPYNEQFF.

The V call is TRBV5-8, the J call TRBJ1-4, with D possibly being TRBD1 (5 bases). Per the germline V gene, CDR1 is SGHTS and CDR2 is YDEGEE. Trimming cost V 5 bases and J 6 bases, with 11 bases left between them. The CDR3 has 13 residues. CDR3 loop: CASRGLGDEKLFF. The DNA of the CDR3 is TGTGCCAGCAGGGGACTAGGAGATGAAAAACTGTTTTTT.

CDR3 residues: CASRPPRSTDTQYF. In nucleotides, the CDR3 is TGTGCCAGCAGACCCCCCAGGAGCACAGATACGCAGTATTTT. V and J are TRBV7-6 and TRBJ2-3; D ambiguous. V shed 6 bases and J shed 0 bases, with 10 bases lying between them. Germline V lookup: CDR1 SGHVS, CDR2 FNYEAQ. The CDR3 has 14 residues.

V and J are TRBV6-5 and TRBJ2-2; a possible D gene is TRBD1 (6 bases). Germline CDR1 and CDR2: MNHEY and SVGAGI. The CDR3 loop spans 15 amino acids. Trimming removed 8 bases at V and 0 bases at J, with 13 bases between. The CDR3 loop is CASRGQRANTGELFF. CDR3 nucleotide sequence: TGTGCCAGCCGCGGACAGCGCGCGAACACCGGGGAGCTGTTTTTT.

The V call is TRBV28, the J call TRBJ1-1; 8 bases are shared with TRBD1. The V and J ends lost 3 bases and 11 bases, in that order; junction bases with no gene match: 5. The CDR3 is made up of 12 amino acids. Per the germline V gene, CDR1 is MDHEN and CDR2 is SYDVKM. The CDR3 bases are TGTGCCAGCAGTTTTCGACAGGGGTGGGCTTTCTTT. This encodes CASSFRQGWAFF.

This chain joins TRBV4-3 and TRBJ2-1; a possible D gene is TRBD2 (5 bases). Germline V CDR1 and CDR2: LGHNA, YSLEER. CDR3 size: 18 residues. V dropped 3 bases and J dropped 0 bases, with 18 bases sitting between them. The DNA for the CDR3 is TGCGCCAGCAGCCATCTCTCGGACTTCCCGAGCTCCTACAATGAGCAGTTCTTC. Protein product: CASSHLSDFPSSYNEQFF.

The V gene is TRBV5-5, the J gene TRBJ2-5, with a tentative D call TRBD1 (6 bases). The CDR3 totals 16 residues. Germline CDR1 and CDR2: SGHKS and YYEKEE (reference sequence). The V gene lost 0 bases and the J gene lost 0 bases, with 12 bases spanning the gap. CDR3 DNA sequence: TGTGCCAGCAGCTTGGGACAGGTTAAGTACCAAGAGACCCAGTACTTC. The encoded protein is CASSLGQVKYQETQYF. Variable domain in full (rest from reference TRBV5-5 and TRBJ2-5): DAGVTQSPTHLIKTRGQQVTLRCSPISGHKSVSWYQQVLGQGPQFIFQYYEKEERGRGNFPDRFSARQFPNYSSELNVNALLLGDSALYLCASSLGQVKYQETQYFGPGTRLLVL.

This clone has just a few counts. J is TRBJ2-7 and V is TRBV7-8; tentative D call: TRBD2 (7 bases). The CDR3 spans 14 residues. The V gene's germline CDR1 is SGHVS and CDR2 FQNEAQ. V shed 5 bases and J shed 4 bases, with 15 bases lying between them. The CDR3: CASSRGAGLYEQYF. The CDR3 bases are TGTGCCAGCAGCCGGGGGGCAGGGCTATACGAGCAGTACTTC.

The chain's CDR3 is CASSLVAGQGAPPYGYTF. The CDR3, as DNA: TGCGCCAGCAGCTTGGTGGCGGGACAGGGGGCCCCTCCCTATGGCTACACCTTC. This chain joins TRBV5-1 and TRBJ1-2; 12 bases line up with TRBD1. Germline V gene lookup returns CDR1 SGHRS and CDR2 YFSETQ. The CDR3 length is 18 residues. Losses at the gene ends were 0 bases for V and 4 bases for J; bases not matched to a gene: 10.

CDR3 sequence: CASSQVLAGTYEQYF. The CDR3, as DNA: TGCGCCAGCAGCCAAGTCCTAGCGGGAACCTACGAGCAGTACTTC. The V and J genes are TRBV4-1 and TRBJ2-7, with TRBD2 matching over 9 bases. The CDR3 contains 15 residues. V gave up 1 base and J gave up 2 bases; unmatched junction bases: 3. CDR1 MGHRA and CDR2 YSYEKL come from the germline V gene.

The gene calls are TRBV4-3 and TRBJ2-5; D is uncertain. CDR3 size: 14 residues. V was pared by 4 bases and J by 2 bases, with 11 bases between. The germline gives CDR1 LGHNA, CDR2 YSLEER. The DNA for the CDR3 is TGCGCCAGCAGCCCTCCCCGCGAACAAGAGACCCAGTACTTC. This encodes CASSPPREQETQYF.